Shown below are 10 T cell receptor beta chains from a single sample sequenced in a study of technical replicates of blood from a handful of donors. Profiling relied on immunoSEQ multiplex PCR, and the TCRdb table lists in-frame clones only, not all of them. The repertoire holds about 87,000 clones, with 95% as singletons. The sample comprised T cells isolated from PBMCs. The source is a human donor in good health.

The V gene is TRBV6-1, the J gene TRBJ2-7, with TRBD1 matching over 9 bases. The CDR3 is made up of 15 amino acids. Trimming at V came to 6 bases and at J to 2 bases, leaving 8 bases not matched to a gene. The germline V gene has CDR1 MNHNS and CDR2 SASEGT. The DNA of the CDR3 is TGTGCCAGCAGCCGGGACAGGGAATTAACCTACGAGCAGTACTTC. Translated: CASSRDRELTYEQYF.

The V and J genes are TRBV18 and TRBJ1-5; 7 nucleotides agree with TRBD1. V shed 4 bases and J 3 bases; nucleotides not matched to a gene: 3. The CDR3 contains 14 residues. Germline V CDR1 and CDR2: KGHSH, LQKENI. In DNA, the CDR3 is TGTGCCAGCTCACTGACAGGGCTCAATCAGCCCCAGCATTTT. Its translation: CASSLTGLNQPQHF.

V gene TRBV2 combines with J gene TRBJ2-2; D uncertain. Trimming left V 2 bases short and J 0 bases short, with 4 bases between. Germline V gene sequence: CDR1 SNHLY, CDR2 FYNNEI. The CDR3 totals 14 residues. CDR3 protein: CASSEQSNTGELFF. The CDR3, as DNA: TGTGCCAGCAGTGAACAGTCGAACACCGGGGAGCTGTTTTTT. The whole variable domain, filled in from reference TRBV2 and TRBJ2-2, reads EPEVTQTPSHQVTQMGQEVILRCVPISNHLYFYWYRQILGQKVEFLVSFYNNEISEKSEIFDDQFSVERPDGSNFTLKIRSTKLEDSAMYFCASSEQSNTGELFFGEGSRLTVL.

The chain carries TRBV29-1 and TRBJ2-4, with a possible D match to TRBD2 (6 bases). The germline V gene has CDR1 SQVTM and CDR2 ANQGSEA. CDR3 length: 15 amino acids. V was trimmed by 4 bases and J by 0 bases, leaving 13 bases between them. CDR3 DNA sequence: TGCAGCGTTGTGCAGCGGGTTATAGCCAAAAACATTCAGTACTTC. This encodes CSVVQRVIAKNIQYF.

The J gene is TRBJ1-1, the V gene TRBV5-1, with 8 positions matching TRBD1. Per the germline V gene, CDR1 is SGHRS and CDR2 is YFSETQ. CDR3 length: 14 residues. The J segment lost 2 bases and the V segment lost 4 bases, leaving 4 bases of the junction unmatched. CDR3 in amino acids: CASSIQGGNTEAFF. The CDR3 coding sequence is TGCGCCAGCAGCATACAGGGGGGAAACACTGAAGCTTTCTTT.

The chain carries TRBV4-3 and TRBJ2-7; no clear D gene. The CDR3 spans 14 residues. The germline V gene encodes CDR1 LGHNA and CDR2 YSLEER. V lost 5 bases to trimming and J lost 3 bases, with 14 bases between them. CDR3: CASSVSYGFYEQYF. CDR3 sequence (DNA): TGCGCCAGCAGCGTTTCATACGGGTTCTACGAGCAGTACTTC.

CDR3 nucleotides: TGTGCCAGCAGCCTATATCTAGATTCCTATGAGCAGTTCTTC. Its translation: CASSLYLDSYEQFF. J is TRBJ2-1 and V is TRBV7-6; D is uncertain. The germline V gene encodes CDR1 SGHVS and CDR2 FNYEAQ. The V and J ends lost 5 bases and 8 bases respectively, with 16 bases between them. CDR3 length: 14 residues. Variable domain in full (rest from reference TRBV7-6 and TRBJ2-1): GAGVSQSPRYKVTKRGQDVALRCDPISGHVSLYWYRQALGQGPEFLTYFNYEAQQDKSGLPNDRFSAERPEGSISTLTIQRTEQRDSAMYRCASSLYLDSYEQFFGPGTRLTVL.

The CDR3 bases are TGCGCCAGCAGCGGTCCGGGACAGGTGAGCACTGAAGCTTTCTTT. This codes for CASSGPGQVSTEAFF. V usage is TRBV5-1 and J usage is TRBJ1-1; 8 nucleotides line up with TRBD1. The CDR3 has 15 residues. The germline CDR1 and CDR2 sequences are SGHRS and YFSETQ. V was pared by 4 bases and J by 4 bases, with 9 bases of the junction left unmatched.

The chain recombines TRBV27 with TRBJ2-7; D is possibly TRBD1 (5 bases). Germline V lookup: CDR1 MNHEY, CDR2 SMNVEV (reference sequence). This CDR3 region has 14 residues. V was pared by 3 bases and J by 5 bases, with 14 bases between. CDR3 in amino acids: CASSFTQGLHEQYF. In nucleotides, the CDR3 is TGTGCCAGCAGTTTTACGCAGGGTCTCCACGAGCAGTACTTC.

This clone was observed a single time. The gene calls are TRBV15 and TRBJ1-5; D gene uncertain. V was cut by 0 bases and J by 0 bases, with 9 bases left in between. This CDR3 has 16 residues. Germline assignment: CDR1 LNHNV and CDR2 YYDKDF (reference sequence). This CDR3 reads CATSRDAANSNQPQHF. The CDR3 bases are TGTGCCACCAGCAGAGATGCGGCTAATAGCAATCAGCCCCAGCATTTT.